This TCR beta chain was sequenced for a study of cytomegalovirus exposure and HLA in healthy donors. Study information: Ancestry clustering placed about four fifths of under 450 genotyped donors in the Caucasian-associated cluster.

Every donor was a healthy person donating bone marrow. The germline gives CDR1 MDHEN, CDR2 SYDVKM. CDR3 length: 14 amino acids. Trimming removed 10 bases from V and 5 bases from J; junction bases left unmatched: 11. Amplification used 60 Vbeta primers and 13 Jbeta primers. Some clones are missing from TCRdb's copy, which holds only in-frame ones; the method was immunoSEQ multiplex PCR. The sample has under 130,000 clones. Source material: PBMCs. The rearrangement uses TRBV28 and TRBJ2-5, with 9 bases identical to TRBD1. The TCR originated in a man aged 35 to 55 in good health and CMV-seronegative. The CDR3 coding sequence is TGTGCCACCCAAACAGGGGGCGCCGGGGAGACCCAGTACTTC. It codes for CATQTGGAGETQYF. The entire variable domain, with the rest obtained from reference TRBV28 and TRBJ2-5, is as follows: DVKVTQSSRYLVKRTGEKVFLECVQDMDHENMFWYRQDPGLGLRLIYFSYDVKMKEKGDIPEGYSVSREKKERFSLILESASTNQTSMYLCATQTGGAGETQYFGPGTRLLVL.